This T cell receptor beta chain appears in the sequencing data of a study of a mutant IDH1 vaccine in newly diagnosed glioma. Overall study results and limits: Detectable vaccine-induced immune responses arose in 80% to 95% of patients.

This CDR3 region has 15 residues. The J segment lost 6 bases and the V segment lost 1 base, leaving 4 bases of the junction unmatched. The germline CDR1 and CDR2 sequences are SGHRS and YFSETQ. Regarding time point: week 35, safety follow-up. One vaccine dose held 300 ug of mutant IDH1 20-mer peptide and came with topical imiquimod. This clone was picked up a small number of times. Its antigen is not known. Only in-frame clones appear in the TCRdb table, and some are missing; sequencing was by immunoSEQ multiplex PCR. The sample lists around 50,000 clones, 65% to 80% seen once, with more than 6.5% in the top ten.

V gene TRBV5-1 combines with J gene TRBJ1-4; TRBD1 aligns across 9 bases. The sequencing here drew on PBMCs, taken from a glioma patient whose treatment included an IDH1 peptide vaccine. The clonotype originates from a man in his forties or fifties with glioma. CDR3 DNA sequence: TGCGCCAGCAGCTTGTTCACAGGGGGCGATGAAAAACTGTTTTTT. Protein: CASSLFTGGDEKLFF.